This T cell receptor beta chain was sequenced during a study of shared clonotypes between healthy human individuals. Whole-study results and caveats: What naive subsets generally showed was a larger estimated richness than memory subsets showed.

Produced via immunoSEQ multiplex PCR; TCRdb's table is partial and in-frame only. The sample has about 95,000 clones; about 68% are singletons. Worth noting for this clone: No antigen is known for it. The junction shows a germline mismatch at one end, possibly a read error.

Sequenced sample: memory CD8+ T cells sorted from blood. Subset noted: CD45RO+ cells pooled with CCR7-negative TemRA cells. The sequence came from a man between 25 and 39 years old in good health.

CDR3 region: CASSEWSTASYEQYF. Written as DNA, the CDR3 is TGCGCCAGCAGTGAGTGGAGTACGGCCTCCTACGAGCAGTACTTC. The V gene is TRBV6-6, the J gene TRBJ2-7; unclear D gene. Looked up from germline, CDR1 is MNHNY and CDR2 is SVGAGI (reference sequence). The CDR3 consists of 15 residues.